The rows below give T cell receptor beta chains drawn from one sample of a study of blood T cell repertoires in COVID-19. The table came from immunoSEQ multiplex PCR; TCRdb's copy has only in-frame clones and leaves some out. This table holds hundreds of thousands of clones, about 85% found once. Sequencing was carried out using PBMCs or T cells enriched from blood (not recorded which). Receptor source: a woman under 30 with acute COVID-19. Both conserved end residues are part of each CDR3. Each record gives: D gene, CDR3 length, clone size, V gene, J gene, CDR3 protein, CDR3 DNA. The D gene is left open where the match is weak. Clone size is not always given. Where it is, it says once, few, many or a class for expanded clones.

>TRBD2|17|-|TRBV27|TRBJ2-1
CASSARTSGRAYNEQFF
TGTGCCAGCAGTGCCAGGACTAGCGGGAGGGCCTACAATGAGCAGTTCTTC
>TRBD1|15|few|TRBV5-5|TRBJ1-5
CASSRTGEVNQPQHF
TGTGCCAGCAGCCGGACAGGAGAGGTCAATCAGCCCCAGCATTTT
>TRBD1|14|-|TRBV28|TRBJ1-2
CASSTGTGHRGYTF
TGTGCCAGCAGCACTGGGACAGGACATAGGGGCTACACCTTC
>-|15|-|TRBV10-3|TRBJ1-3
CAISDGGLGGNTIYF
TGTGCCATCAGTGACGGGGGGCTGGGGGGAAACACCATATATTTT
>TRBD2|13|-|TRBV3-1/TRBV3-2|TRBJ2-7
CASSLIAGYEQYF
TGTGCCAGCAGCCTTATAGCGGGATACGAGCAGTACTTC
>TRBD1|18|-|TRBV27|TRBJ1-5
CASSSYMRTGGGNQPQHF
TGTGCCAGCAGTTCTTATATGCGGACAGGGGGCGGCAATCAGCCCCAGCATTTT
>-|15|-|TRBV3-1/TRBV3-2|TRBJ1-2
CASSQDRGSGYGYTF
TGTGCCAGCAGCCAAGATCGGGGGTCGGGCTATGGCTACACCTTC
>TRBD2|16|-|TRBV18|TRBJ2-3
CASSPRTSGRTDTQYF
TGTGCCAGCTCACCACGGACTAGCGGGAGAACAGATACGCAGTATTTT
>-|15|-|TRBV11-2|TRBJ1-3
CASSLKTPSGNTIYF
TGTGCCAGCAGCCTAAAAACCCCCTCTGGAAACACCATATATTTT
>-|13|-|TRBV12-3/TRBV12-4|TRBJ1-2
CASRVTGTYGYTF
TGTGCCAGCAGGGTGACAGGAACCTATGGCTACACCTTC
>-|13|-|TRBV29-1|TRBJ2-7
CSFEAGGGYEQYF
TGCAGCTTTGAGGCAGGCGGAGGGTACGAGCAGTACTTC
>TRBD2|15|-|TRBV18|TRBJ2-1
CASSAPGTSLNEQFF
TGTGCCAGCTCCGCCCCCGGGACTAGCCTCAATGAGCAGTTCTTC
>-|15|-|TRBV5-1|TRBJ1-4
CASSSNSGTNEKLFF
TGCGCCAGCAGCTCCAACAGCGGGACTAATGAAAAACTGTTTTTT
>-|13|once|TRBV11-2|TRBJ1-6
CASSLPGNSPLHF
TGTGCCAGCAGCCTACCGGGGAATTCACCCCTCCACTTT
>-|12|-|TRBV27|TRBJ1-5
CASSLMGQPQHF
TGTGCCAGCAGTTTGATGGGCCAGCCCCAGCATTTT
>TRBD1|15|-|TRBV6-4|TRBJ1-3
CASSEGTGSGNTIYF
TGTGCCAGCAGTGAGGGGACAGGGTCTGGAAACACCATATATTTT
>TRBD1|16|-|TRBV19|TRBJ2-1
CASSAGTGPSYNEQFF
TGTGCCAGTAGTGCTGGGACAGGGCCCTCCTACAATGAGCAGTTCTTC
>TRBD1|15|-|TRBV7-9|TRBJ1-1
CASSLGQGANTEAFF
TGTGCCAGCAGCTTGGGACAGGGGGCGAACACTGAAGCTTTCTTT
>-|12|-|TRBV6-5|TRBJ1-1
CASEGLYTEAFF
TGTGCCAGCGAGGGACTCTACACTGAAGCTTTCTTT
>TRBD1|13|-|TRBV24-1|TRBJ2-1
CATSDPGTGGQFF
TGTGCCACCAGTGACCCTGGGACAGGGGGGCAGTTCTTC
>TRBD2|17|-|TRBV9|TRBJ2-3
CASSVAPREGFTDTQYF
TGTGCCAGCAGCGTAGCTCCCAGGGAGGGGTTCACAGATACGCAGTATTTT
>-|14|-|TRBV7-8|TRBJ2-7
CASSLGRRAYEQYF
TGTGCCAGCAGCTTAGGGCGGAGGGCCTACGAGCAGTACTTC
>-|16|once|TRBV10-3|TRBJ1-6
CAISEFQGPYNSPLHF
TGTGCCATCAGTGAATTCCAGGGTCCCTATAATTCACCCCTCCACTTT
>-|13|-|TRBV6-5|TRBJ1-1
CAGEVGENTEAFF
TGTGCCGGGGAGGTGGGGGAGAACACTGAAGCTTTCTTT
>-|17|-|TRBV25-1|TRBJ2-3
CASSGPTQRVLTDTQYF
TGTGCCAGCAGTGGACCCACTCAGCGAGTCCTCACAGATACGCAGTATTTT
>TRBD2|14|-|TRBV11-2|TRBJ2-7
CASSYSGGAYEQYF
TGTGCCAGCAGCTATAGCGGGGGGGCATACGAGCAGTACTTC
>TRBD1|15|-|TRBV19|TRBJ1-3
CASRGRDSAGNTIYF
TGTGCCAGTAGAGGAAGGGACAGCGCTGGAAACACCATATATTTT
>-|14|-|TRBV18|TRBJ1-2
CASSPPGAPHGYTF
TGTGCCAGCTCACCACCAGGAGCTCCTCATGGCTACACCTTC
>TRBD1|15|-|TRBV5-1|TRBJ1-1
CASSLPTGGGTEAFF
TGCGCCAGCAGCTTACCCACAGGGGGTGGAACTGAAGCTTTCTTT
>-|17|-|TRBV19|TRBJ1-3
CASRQEQGLFRGNTIYF
TGTGCCAGTAGACAAGAACAGGGCCTTTTTCGTGGAAACACCATATATTTT
>TRBD1|13|-|TRBV18|TRBJ1-2
CASSPAGGDGYTF
TGTGCCAGCTCACCGGCAGGGGGCGACGGCTACACCTTC